One sample yielded the 14 T cell receptor beta chains listed below, sequenced in a study of T cells in Graves' hyperthyroidism and ophthalmopathy. Authors of the study amplified TCR beta CDR3 regions from RNA transcripts. RT-PCR in the first round (using the HTBI primer set) targeted the TCR CDR3. From the multiplex PCR reads, TCRdb called clonotypes with MiXCR, one entry per CDR3 protein. The sample has hundreds of thousands of distinct CDR3 sequences, 16% seen once. Sequenced sample: blood. The receptors originated from a woman aged 18-30 years with Graves' hyperthyroidism.

This clonotype occurred many times. Here the CDR3 DNA reads TGCAGTGCTAGAATAGATGGCAATCAGCCCCAGCATTTT. It translates to CSARIDGNQPQHF. The chain combines TRBV20-1 with TRBJ1-5, with D unresolved. CDR1 and CDR2 from the germline V gene are DFQATT and SNEGSKA (reference sequence). V was clipped by 2 bases and J by 2 bases, with 7 bases between them. This CDR3 comprises 13 residues.

This clonotype came up many times. Here the CDR3 DNA reads TGTGCCAGCAGTGATCAGGGAGACTATGGCTACACCTTC. This codes for CASSDQGDYGYTF. The chain carries TRBV6-2 or TRBV6-3 and TRBJ1-2; TRBD1 is a possible D gene (5 bases). Germline V gene data show CDR1 as MNHEY and CDR2 as SVGEGT. Trimming pared 5 bases from V and 3 bases from J, leaving 10 bases between. The CDR3 has 13 amino acids.

This clonotype was detected many times. The chain links TRBV2 to TRBJ2-3; TRBD1 agrees at 8 bases. The germline CDR1 and CDR2 sequences are SNHLY and FYNNEI. V lost 6 bases, J lost 2 bases, and 7 bases stayed unmatched. The CDR3 runs to 15 residues. CDR3 protein: CASRARQGYTDTQYF. CDR3 nucleotides: TGTGCCAGCAGGGCCCGACAGGGGTACACAGATACGCAGTATTTT. Supplemented by reference TRBV2 and TRBJ2-3, the full variable domain reads EPEVTQTPSHQVTQMGQEVILRCVPISNHLYFYWYRQILGQKVEFLVSFYNNEISEKSEIFDDQFSVERPDGSNFTLKIRSTKLEDSAMYFCASRARQGYTDTQYFGPGTRLTVL.

The sample holds a few counts of this clonotype. The gene calls are TRBV6-1 and TRBJ2-2; 7 bases align to TRBD1. Germline CDR1 is MNHNS and CDR2 is SASEGT. The CDR3 extends over 15 amino acids. Unmatched junction bases numbered 6, after V lost 2 bases and J lost 6 bases. CDR3 in DNA: TGTGCCAGCAGTGAAAGGACAGGCCAAGCCGGGGAGCTGTTTTTT. Amino acids: CASSERTGQAGELFF.

This clonotype was seen a few times. The J gene is TRBJ2-7, the V gene TRBV4-1; D tentatively fits TRBD1 or TRBD2 (5 bases each). V lost 1 base and J 3 bases, leaving 7 bases between the germline ends. The germline gives CDR1 MGHRA, CDR2 YSYEKL. The CDR3 runs 13 residues. The CDR3 nucleotides read TGCGCCAGCAGCCAAGGGGACCTCTACGAGCAGTACTTC. It translates to CASSQGDLYEQYF.

This clonotype was seen only a few times. This may be a read error: a much more frequent sequence differs by one nucleotide. J is TRBJ2-7 and V is TRBV28; TRBD2 matches 12 bases. The J segment lost 0 bases and the V segment lost 3 bases, leaving 9 bases of the junction unmatched. This CDR3 region has 18 residues. Germline CDR1 MDHEN, CDR2 SYDVKM. The CDR3 protein is CASSFPTSGSVDSYEQYF. The CDR3 DNA is TGTGCCAGCAGTTTTCCGACTAGCGGGAGTGTTGACTCCTACGAGCAGTACTTC.

This clonotype was counted ten times or more. This chain links TRBV7-9 with TRBJ2-7; D unresolved. V was cut by 1 base and J by 0 bases, with 7 bases left in between. CDR1 is SEHNR, CDR2 FQNEAQ, per germline (reference sequence). The CDR3 is 14 amino acids. CDR3 in amino acids: CASSLGRYSYEQYF. The DNA for the CDR3 is TGTGCCAGCAGCTTAGGACGGTACTCCTACGAGCAGTACTTC.

The sample holds many counts of this clonotype. The chain carries TRBV7-8 and TRBJ2-7; D ambiguous. In germline, CDR1 is SGHVS, CDR2 FQNEAQ. V shed 5 bases and J shed 6 bases, with 8 bases lying between them. The CDR3 is 11 residues long. The CDR3 DNA is TGTGCCAGCAGCCTTTACCGCGAGCAGTACTTC. It codes for CASSLYREQYF.

This clonotype occurred many times. The chain recombines TRBV3-1 with TRBJ1-5; D remains unclear. Trimming cost V 1 base and J 12 bases, with 13 bases left between them. This CDR3 has 13 residues. CDR1 and CDR2 (germline): LGHDT, YNNKEL (reference sequence). This chain's CDR3 is CASSQVRASHQHF. The CDR3 DNA is TGTGCCAGCAGCCAAGTTAGGGCCTCTCACCAGCATTTT.

This clonotype occurred a few times. V usage is TRBV12-3 or TRBV12-4 and J usage is TRBJ1-1; D perhaps matches TRBD1 (5 bases). The CDR3 loop spans 19 amino acids. The ends were cut back, 3 bases at V and 5 bases at J, with 28 bases in the middle. In nucleotides, the CDR3 is TGTGCCAGCAGTTTCTTGAGTGGGTATTTGGGGGACCGAGGTACTGAAGCTTTCTTT. It yields the protein CASSFLSGYLGDRGTEAFF.

This clonotype was detected many times. The rearrangement joins TRBV27 to TRBJ2-1; TRBD2 aligns across 8 bases. CDR1 is MNHEY and CDR2 is SMNVEV in the germline V gene (reference sequence). This CDR3 spans 12 amino acids. The trim removed 8 bases at V and 7 bases at J, leaving 4 bases unmatched. CDR3 bases: TGTGCCAGCGGTGGACTAGCAAATGAGCAGTTCTTC. Encoded protein: CASGGLANEQFF.

This clonotype was counted at least ten times. The V gene is TRBV7-9, the J gene TRBJ2-7, with TRBD1 identical over 7 bases. V lost 4 bases to trimming and J lost 3 bases; unmatched junction nucleotides: 3. There are 13 residues in the CDR3. CDR1 and CDR2 from the germline V gene are SEHNR and FQNEAQ (reference sequence). CDR3 sequence reads: CASSSGQSYEQYF. CDR3 bases: TGTGCCAGCAGCTCGGGACAGAGCTACGAGCAGTACTTC.

This clonotype has more than one count but fewer than ten. The chain couples TRBV28 to TRBJ2-3; 8 positions agree with TRBD2. The CDR3 extends over 16 amino acids. V shed 5 bases, J shed 0 bases, and the junction held 7 bases outside the gene matches. The germline V gene has CDR1 MDHEN and CDR2 SYDVKM. The CDR3 nucleotides are TGTGCCAGCAGTGCGCCAACTAGCGGTAGCACAGATACGCAGTATTTT. It specifies CASSAPTSGSTDTQYF. Combining the CDR3 with reference TRBV28 and TRBJ2-3 gives the whole variable domain DVKVTQSSRYLVKRTGEKVFLECVQDMDHENMFWYRQDPGLGLRLIYFSYDVKMKEKGDIPEGYSVSREKKERFSLILESASTNQTSMYLCASSAPTSGSTDTQYFGPGTRLTVL.

This clonotype appeared a few times. This chain joins TRBV12-3 or TRBV12-4 and TRBJ1-1; D ambiguous. Deletions cut 3 bases from V and 10 bases from J, with 18 bases between. The CDR3 totals 14 residues. The CDR3 is CASSLETEDLRAFF. In DNA, the CDR3 is TGTGCCAGCAGTTTGGAGACGGAAGACCTCCGAGCTTTCTTT.